This T cell receptor (beta chain) was sequenced in a study of T cells after yellow fever vaccination. Findings and caveats of the study: Only a minor proportion of clonotypes was detected across both CD4 and CD8 compartments. Clones from primary vaccination mostly reappeared after the booster (approximately 96% CD4, approximately 91% CD8).

This clonotype has at least ten counts. Its antigen remains unidentified. The CDR3 contains 13 residues. The V gene's germline CDR1 is SQVTM and CDR2 ANQGSEA. Trimming removed 7 bases at V and 4 bases at J, with 14 bases between. TCRdb recomputed calls from the 5' RACE reads with MiXCR, one row per CDR3 protein. Seen here are about 260,000 distinct CDR3 sequences, roughly 4.8% observed once, and the top ten hold less than 3.5%. Sample: CD4+ T cells sorted from PBMCs, taken on the day of the yellow fever booster vaccination. The TCR originated in a man between 18 and 35 years old who received the YFV17D yellow fever vaccine. The chain employs TRBV29-1 and TRBJ2-1; a weak D match, TRBD1 (6 bases). The CDR3 DNA follows: TGCAGCGCGTCCGGGACAATATACAATGAGCAGTTCTTC. It codes for CSASGTIYNEQFF.